This TCR beta chain appears in the sequencing data of a study of T-cell memory formation after mild COVID-19. Study summary: Largely donor-specific TCR clusters were found. Regarding the study as a whole: Shrinking CD4+ clones were chiefly CM and EM; CD8+ ones were chiefly EMRA. Clones that shrank (day 15 to 85) were balanced CD4/CD8, whereas later expanders leaned CD4+.

Trimming removed 4 bases from V and 4 bases from J, with 11 bases in between. Germline V gene sequence: CDR1 SNHLY, CDR2 FYNNEI. There are 13 residues in the CDR3. Barcoded TCR alpha and TCR beta cDNA libraries with UMIs came from 5'RACE using constant-segment primers. A single record per CDR3 protein comes from TCRdb applying MiXCR to the 5' RACE reads. The sample records about 250,000 distinct CDR3 sequences, approximately 15% being singletons. A word on this clonotype: Its antigen is unidentified.

This receptor was taken from an adult woman who had mild COVID-19 (a few samples of this study predate the infection). Cell type and time point are not known. Sequencing was performed on PBMCs or a T cell subset sorted from them (not recorded which). The chain couples TRBV2 to TRBJ2-7; D is perhaps TRBD1 (5 bases). The CDR3 DNA reads TGTGCCAGCAGTGGGGCAGGGTTGTACGAGCAGTACTTC. Amino acids: CASSGAGLYEQYF.